The entry below gives a single T cell receptor beta chain sequence along with its context. Its antigen is undetermined. This record comes from a study of blood T cells in healthy people across ages. A second PCR of roughly 7 to 11 cycles used a sample-barcoded 5' primer and a J-beta primer mix. MiXCR was run by TCRdb on the 5' RACE reads, yielding one entry per CDR3 protein. The table includes over 600,000 distinct CDR3 sequences, around 45% detected once. General observations from the study: Versus aged donors, long-lived donors had higher diversity and more naive CD4+ cells. Calculation of diversity from one million T cells yielded estimates considered to be underestimates. Older age coincided with a roughly linear decline in TCR beta diversity per million T cells.

The CDR3 spans 14 residues. V was clipped by 5 bases and J by 4 bases, with 13 bases between them. This receptor was obtained from a man older than 75 in good health. The V gene is TRBV12-3 or TRBV12-4, the J gene TRBJ2-3; D remains unclear. Sequencing was carried out using blood. CDR3 amino acids: CASSPSLGADTQYF. The CDR3, as DNA: TGTGCCAGCAGTCCTAGTTTGGGCGCAGATACGCAGTATTTT.